Listed below are T cell receptor beta chains from one sample, sequenced in a study of identifying expanded T cells in peripheral blood. Some clones are missing from TCRdb's copy, which holds only in-frame ones; the method was immunoSEQ multiplex PCR. The table shows approximately 58,000 clones, with roughly four fifths occurring only once. The specimen was blood. The receptors were gathered from a person between 18 and 69 years old in good health. The CDR3 runs from the conserved cysteine through the conserved F or W. D genes are given only for firm matches. Rows give clone size only sometimes, using once, few, many, or a class for an expanded clone.

TRBD1,TRBJ2-1,14,NA,TRBV27,CASRDRGGVNEQFF,TGTGCCAGCCGGGACAGGGGCGGTGTCAATGAGCAGTTCTTC
NA,TRBJ2-1,15,NA,TRBV6-6,CASRRPGRENNEQFF,TGTGCCAGCAGGCGTCCGGGACGAGAGAACAATGAGCAGTTCTTC
NA,TRBJ1-1,12,NA,TRBV29-1,CSVVRGGSEAFF,TGCAGCGTTGTGCGGGGGGGCTCTGAAGCTTTCTTT
NA,TRBJ2-7,13,NA,TRBV6-6,CASSFRPNYEQYF,TGTGCCAGCAGTTTCCGCCCAAACTACGAGCAGTACTTC
NA,TRBJ2-2,16,once,TRBV25-1,CASSELGATSSGELFF,TGTGCCAGCAGTGAACTAGGCGCCACTAGTTCCGGGGAGCTGTTTTTT
TRBD2,TRBJ2-5,15,once,TRBV5-6,CASSLGTSGRETQYF,TGTGCCAGCAGCCTAGGGACTAGCGGGAGAGAGACCCAGTACTTC
NA,TRBJ1-4,11,NA,TRBV29-1,CSVRTGEKLFF,TGCAGCGTTCGTACGGGGGAAAAACTGTTTTTT
NA,TRBJ1-1,14,NA,TRBV28,CASTNRGANTEAFF,TGTGCCAGCACCAACCGTGGGGCGAACACTGAAGCTTTCTTT
NA,TRBJ2-5,15,NA,TRBV5-1,CASSSGPQYQETQYF,TGCGCCAGCAGCTCTGGACCGCAGTACCAAGAGACCCAGTACTTC
NA,TRBJ1-1,13,few,TRBV10-1,CASRGSGGTEAFF,TGCGCCAGCAGAGGATCCGGGGGCACTGAAGCTTTCTTT
TRBD2,TRBJ2-2,13,NA,TRBV18,CASRLADTGELFF,TGTGCCAGCCGACTAGCGGACACCGGGGAGCTGTTTTTT
TRBD2,TRBJ2-3,17,NA,TRBV9,CASSVESAGGATDTQYF,TGTGCCAGCAGCGTAGAGTCAGCGGGGGGGGCCACAGATACGCAGTATTTT
TRBD1,TRBJ1-5,15,once,TRBV7-7,CASSVDRVSNQPQHF,TGTGCCAGCAGCGTAGACAGGGTGAGCAATCAGCCCCAGCATTTT
TRBD2,TRBJ2-2,14,NA,TRBV4-2,CASSRLAGSGELFF,TGTGCCAGCAGCCGACTAGCCGGGAGCGGGGAGCTGTTTTTT
NA,TRBJ1-6,16,NA,TRBV6-1,CASSEVFAGEGSPLHF,TGTGCCAGCAGTGAAGTTTTTGCAGGGGAAGGTTCACCCCTCCACTTT
NA,TRBJ1-6,15,few,TRBV2,CASRALVQGNSPLHF,TGTGCCAGCAGGGCCCTAGTGCAGGGGAATTCACCCCTCCACTTT
NA,TRBJ1-5,14,once,TRBV6-1,CASSESGGPQPQHF,TGTGCCAGCAGTGAATCGGGTGGCCCCCAGCCCCAGCATTTT
TRBD1,TRBJ2-2,15,NA,TRBV6-4,CASRYQGAYTGELFF,TGTGCCAGCAGGTACCAGGGGGCATACACCGGGGAGCTGTTTTTT
TRBD2,TRBJ2-7,14,NA,TRBV12-5,CASARGDGAYEQYF,TGTGCTAGTGCCCGGGGGGACGGGGCCTACGAGCAGTACTTC
NA,TRBJ2-6,17,NA,TRBV11-3,CASSYAAIPSGANVLTF,TGTGCCAGCAGCTACGCGGCGATACCCTCTGGGGCCAACGTCCTGACTTTC
NA,TRBJ1-1,13,once,TRBV2,CASSGWGYTEAFF,TGTGCCAGCAGTGGGTGGGGATACACTGAAGCTTTCTTT
NA,TRBJ1-6,13,NA,TRBV6-5,CASSQRRGSPLHF,TGTGCCAGCAGCCAAAGAAGGGGTTCACCCCTCCACTTT
TRBD1,TRBJ1-2,15,NA,TRBV6-1,CASSVQGSANYGYTF,TGTGCCAGCAGTGTACAGGGGTCTGCTAACTATGGCTACACCTTC
TRBD1,TRBJ2-3,16,NA,TRBV5-8,CASSTPGTARTDTQYF,TGTGCCAGCAGCACCCCTGGGACAGCGCGGACAGATACGCAGTATTTT
NA,TRBJ1-1,10,NA,TRBV20-1,CSGRGGEAFF,TGCAGTGGTCGGGGGGGCGAAGCTTTCTTT
NA,TRBJ1-6,13,few,TRBV30,CAWSVQRDSPLHF,TGTGCCTGGAGTGTACAAAGGGACTCACCCCTCCACTTT
NA,TRBJ1-2,14,few,TRBV5-4,CASSLAPGDYGYTF,TGTGCCAGCAGCTTGGCACCAGGGGACTATGGCTACACCTTC
NA,TRBJ1-2,13,NA,TRBV18,CASSPGQGVGYTF,TGTGCCAGCTCACCGGGGCAGGGCGTCGGCTACACCTTC
NA,TRBJ2-1,15,NA,TRBV6-5,CASSYSTGEYNEQFF,TGTGCCAGCAGTTACTCGACAGGAGAATACAATGAGCAGTTCTTC
NA,TRBJ1-1,12,few,TRBV12-1,CASSFGGTEAFF,TGTGCCAGCAGCTTTGGGGGCACTGAAGCTTTCTTT
NA,TRBJ1-5,13,NA,TRBV29-1,CSVEQGPNQPQHF,TGCAGCGTTGAGCAGGGACCCAATCAGCCCCAGCATTTT
TRBD1,TRBJ2-3,13,NA,TRBV6-5,CASSYGPGGTQYF,TGTGCCAGCAGTTACGGCCCAGGGGGTACGCAGTATTTT
NA,TRBJ2-5,14,NA,TRBV19,CASSIYPGSETQYF,TGTGCCAGTAGTATTTACCCAGGATCGGAGACCCAGTACTTC
TRBD1,TRBJ1-2,13,NA,TRBV6-5,CAVGRDRGIRYTF,TGTGCCGTGGGCAGGGACAGGGGGATTCGCTACACCTTC
NA,TRBJ1-1,14,NA,TRBV18,CASSPPNRDTEAFF,TGTGCCAGCTCACCACCCAACAGGGACACTGAAGCTTTCTTT
TRBD2,TRBJ2-3,16,NA,TRBV4-3,CASSQEPSGVTDTQYF,TGCGCCAGCAGCCAAGAACCTAGCGGGGTCACAGATACGCAGTATTTT
NA,TRBJ1-2,14,medium-sized,TRBV4-1,CASSPHRALEGYTF,TGCGCCAGCAGCCCCCACAGGGCCCTTGAGGGCTACACCTTC
TRBD2,TRBJ2-3,16,few,TRBV13,CASSRASGGAADTQYF,TGTGCCAGCAGCCGAGCTAGCGGGGGGGCGGCAGATACGCAGTATTTT
NA,TRBJ1-4,15,few,TRBV27,CASSSLTGANEKLFF,TGTGCCAGCAGTTCCCTGACAGGTGCTAATGAAAAACTGTTTTTT
TRBD2,TRBJ2-5,19,NA,TRBV28,CASRTMGGSARTQKETQYF,TGTGCCAGCAGAACAATGGGGGGGAGTGCACGCACTCAAAAAGAGACCCAGTACTTC
NA,TRBJ2-5,14,few,TRBV5-4,CASSFGKREETQYF,TGTGCCAGCAGCTTCGGGAAGCGGGAAGAGACCCAGTACTTC
NA,TRBJ1-1,14,NA,TRBV9,CASSVAAENTEAFF,TGTGCCAGCAGCGTAGCGGCGGAGAACACTGAAGCTTTCTTT
TRBD1,TRBJ2-1,16,NA,TRBV15,CATSRDSGTGSNEQFF,TGTGCCACCAGCAGAGACTCCGGGACAGGAAGCAATGAGCAGTTCTTC
TRBD2,TRBJ2-7,15,once,TRBV4-3,CASSSRTSGSLEQYF,TGCGCCAGCAGCTCTCGGACTAGCGGGAGTCTCGAGCAGTACTTC
TRBD1,TRBJ2-1,15,NA,TRBV13,CASSWRTGGYNEQFF,TGTGCCAGCAGCTGGAGGACAGGGGGTTACAATGAGCAGTTCTTC
TRBD2,TRBJ2-3,12,many,TRBV18,CASSPRTGGQYF,TGTGCCAGCTCACCAAGGACGGGGGGGCAGTATTTT
TRBD1,TRBJ2-5,16,NA,TRBV4-2,CASSQEIDRGTETQYF,TGTGCCAGCAGCCAAGAGATCGACAGGGGAACGGAGACCCAGTACTTC
TRBD1,TRBJ1-2,17,NA,TRBV7-9,CASSSLGPGGSNYGYTF,TGTGCCAGCAGCTCACTAGGCCCAGGGGGCTCTAACTATGGCTACACCTTC
TRBD1,TRBJ2-5,14,NA,TRBV5-1,CASSFYDREETQYF,TGCGCCAGCAGCTTTTACGACAGGGAAGAGACCCAGTACTTC
NA,TRBJ2-3,10,NA,TRBV10-3,CGSSTDTQYF,TGCGGGAGCTCGACAGATACGCAGTATTTT
NA,TRBJ2-5,13,NA,TRBV18,CASSPRVRETQYF,TGTGCCAGCTCACCCAGAGTTCGGGAGACCCAGTACTTC
TRBD2,TRBJ2-5,16,NA,TRBV27,CASSFRLAPGGETQYF,TGTGCCAGCAGCTTCCGACTAGCTCCGGGGGGGGAGACCCAGTACTTC
NA,TRBJ1-3,14,NA,TRBV9,CASSGPGAGNTIYF,TGTGCCAGCAGCGGTCCAGGGGCTGGAAACACCATATATTTT
TRBD1,TRBJ1-2,14,NA,TRBV30,CAWWTGGGSGGYTF,TGTGCCTGGTGGACAGGGGGCGGTTCTGGCGGCTACACCTTC